This TCR beta chain was recorded in a study of T cells in Graves' hyperthyroidism and ophthalmopathy. Amplification targeted TCR beta CDR3 regions from RNA transcripts. The HTBI set primed first-round TCR CDR3 RT-PCR. TCRdb processed the multiplex PCR reads anew with MiXCR; each CDR3 protein has one entry. This sample has about 660,000 distinct CDR3 sequences, with 45% found just once. The CDR3 extends over 16 amino acids. From germline, CDR1 is SGHRS and CDR2 YFSETQ. Trimming took 0 bases from V and 4 from J, leaving 13 bases between them. The sequence was obtained from an adult man with Graves' disease, either hyperthyroidism or ophthalmopathy (not recorded which). The chain uses TRBV5-1 and TRBJ1-4; no firm D call. The sample comprised peripheral blood or thyroid tissue (not recorded which). CDR3 region: CASSLALGGINEKLFF. CDR3 nucleotide sequence: TGCGCCAGCAGCTTGGCCCTAGGCGGAATTAATGAAAAACTGTTTTTT.